The entry below gives a single T cell receptor (beta chain) sequence along with its context. Its antigen remains unidentified. The entry originates in a study of neoadjuvant anti-PD-1 for oral cavity cancer. Study at large: Patients mostly received three to four biweekly nivolumab doses at 3 mg/kg before surgery. Non-progressing patients received a fourth nivolumab dose near day 43, then surgery on days 50-56. Notes on the study in general: Higher pretreatment blood Treg/Th17 ratios correlated with higher pretreatment blood and lower post-treatment tumor TCRbeta clonality.

This CDR3 has 16 amino acids. CDR1 and CDR2 (germline): LNHNV, YYDKDF (reference sequence). V was trimmed by 0 bases and J by 1 base, leaving 10 bases between them. PBMCs were not maintained or expanded in culture before analysis. Clones were sequenced by immunoSEQ multiplex PCR, and TCRdb holds only the in-frame ones, with some missing. Altogether some 15,000 clones are present, roughly 71% being singletons, with the ten largest covering less than 3%. The clonotype originates from a person aged 35-80 years with oral cavity squamous cell carcinoma. Sequences were derived from PBMCs, sampled before nivolumab (anti-PD-1) treatment. The chain couples TRBV15 to TRBJ1-3; the D gene is possibly TRBD1 (5 bases). CDR3 coding DNA: TGTGCCACCAGCAGAGATAACCCAGGGTCTGGAAACACCATATATTTT. Its translation is CATSRDNPGSGNTIYF.